These T cell receptor beta chains were read from a single sample in a study of blood T cell repertoires in COVID-19. Data came from immunoSEQ multiplex PCR; TCRdb stores just in-frame clones and leaves some out. The sample shows around 300,000 clones, nearly 90% of them seen only once. Sequences were obtained from PBMCs or T cells enriched from blood (not recorded which). The receptors were sampled from a woman in her sixties or seventies who had recovered from COVID-19. The CDR3 runs from the conserved cysteine through the conserved F or W. Each record gives: J gene, clone size, CDR3 length, V gene, D gene, CDR3 DNA, CDR3 protein. D genes are given only for firm matches. Clone size is stated in some rows and not others, as once, few, many or a class when expanded.

TRBJ2-2 - 13 TRBV18 TRBD1 TGTGCCAGCTTCCAGGGGGCGAGCGGGGAGCTGTTTTTT CASFQGASGELFF
TRBJ2-2 once 16 TRBV28 TRBD2 TGTGCCAGCGGGACTAGCGGGGCCAGCGGAACCGGGGAGCTGTTTTTT CASGTSGASGTGELFF
TRBJ2-5 - 15 TRBV10-3 TRBD2 TGTGCCATCAGTGAGGAGCGGGGGGGAATAGAGACCCAGTACTTC CAISEERGGIETQYF
TRBJ1-2 - 13 TRBV7-9 - TGTGCCAGCAGACCAACAGGAGCGGGCGGCTACACCTTC CASRPTGAGGYTF
TRBJ1-1 few 14 TRBV21-1 - TGTGCCTTTCCGGGACAGGGATTAAACACTGAAGCTTTCTTT CAFPGQGLNTEAFF
TRBJ2-1 once 15 TRBV6-5 - TGTGCCAGCACTCTAGCGCCCTACTCCTACAATGAGCAGTTCTTC CASTLAPYSYNEQFF
TRBJ2-3 - 11 TRBV6-5 - TGTGCCAGCAGTCCGGGGGATACGCAGTATTTT CASSPGDTQYF
TRBJ2-2 - 17 TRBV9 TRBD2 TGTGCCAGCAGCGTAATGGCGGGAGGGCCGGGCACCGGGGAGCTGTTTTTT CASSVMAGGPGTGELFF
TRBJ2-2 once 14 TRBV10-2 TRBD2 TGCGCCAGCAGGAGCGGGAGTGAAACCGGGGAGCTGTTTTTT CASRSGSETGELFF
TRBJ2-6 - 17 TRBV5-4 - TGTGCCAGCACCGACCCCAGGGTTCGGTCTGGGGCCAACGTCCTGACTTTC CASTDPRVRSGANVLTF
TRBJ1-3 - 16 TRBV5-1 - TGCGCCAGCAGCTTGGTCTCTACCACCTCTGGAAACACCATATATTTT CASSLVSTTSGNTIYF
TRBJ2-5 - 14 TRBV9 - TGTGCCAGCAGCCCTACTGGCGGCCAAGAGACCCAGTACTTC CASSPTGGQETQYF
TRBJ1-4 - 14 TRBV25-1 - TGTGCCAGCAGCACCGCGGAGGGGTATGAAAAACTGTTTTTT CASSTAEGYEKLFF
TRBJ1-3 - 15 TRBV19 - TGTGCCAGTAGTATAGGGGCATACTCTGGAAACACCATATATTTT CASSIGAYSGNTIYF
TRBJ2-3 once 16 TRBV6-5 TRBD1 TGTGCCAGCAGTTATGCCGGGACAGGGGGAATAGATACGCAGTATTTT CASSYAGTGGIDTQYF
TRBJ1-2 - 15 TRBV6-4 TRBD1 TGTGCCAGCAGTGACTCAGGGGGACAGAACTATGGCTACACCTTC CASSDSGGQNYGYTF
TRBJ1-4 - 14 TRBV5-1 - TGCGCCAGCAGCTCGGGGGTTCTTAATGAAAAACTGTTTTTT CASSSGVLNEKLFF
TRBJ2-3 - 14 TRBV7-9 - TGTGCCAGCAGCTTAAATCCGAGCACAGATACGCAGTATTTT CASSLNPSTDTQYF
TRBJ1-1 - 13 TRBV30 - TGTGCCTGTCTAGGCACCTTGAACACTGAAGCTTTCTTT CACLGTLNTEAFF
TRBJ1-1 few 12 TRBV29-1 - TGCAGCGTTGAAGATGGGAGGGCTGAAGCTTTCTTT CSVEDGRAEAFF
TRBJ2-7 - 17 TRBV7-9 TRBD2 TGTGCCAGCAGCCAACCTAGCGGGGGGGCGGCCTTACACGAGCAGTACTTC CASSQPSGGAALHEQYF
TRBJ2-3 - 13 TRBV9 - TGTGCCAGCAGCGCCACATCGGGGGATACGCAGTATTTT CASSATSGDTQYF
TRBJ1-3 - 15 TRBV9 - TGTGCCAGCAGCGTAGAACCCAGTCTGTTTAACACCATATATTTT CASSVEPSLFNTIYF
TRBJ2-3 - 15 TRBV7-9 - TGTGCCAGCAGCCCTAGGGGCTATACCGGAGATACGCAGTATTTT CASSPRGYTGDTQYF
TRBJ2-5 once 15 TRBV9 TRBD1 TGTGCCAGCAGCGTAGGACAGGGGGCTTGGGAGACCCAGTACTTC CASSVGQGAWETQYF
TRBJ2-7 few 14 TRBV28 TRBD1 TGTGCCAGCAGTTTATCGAACAGGGGTTACGAGCAGTACTTC CASSLSNRGYEQYF
TRBJ1-2 - 12 TRBV6-4 - TGTGCCAGCTTTCGCACTGGGGAGGGCTACACCTTC CASFRTGEGYTF
TRBJ2-1 - 16 TRBV29-1 TRBD2 TGCAGCGTTGGATCGGGCGGGGGGACGCCTTACAATGAGCAGTTCTTC CSVGSGGGTPYNEQFF
TRBJ2-2 - 16 TRBV5-1 TRBD1 TGCGCCAGCAGCTTGGCTACAGGGGGCGTTACCGGGGAGCTGTTTTTT CASSLATGGVTGELFF